The rows below give T cell receptor beta chains drawn from one sample of a study of cytomegalovirus exposure and HLA in healthy donors. The method was immunoSEQ multiplex PCR; TCRdb's version includes in-frame clones alone and lacks a portion of them. The sample consists of about 160,000 clones, approximately 80% of them appearing once. Sequencing used PBMCs. Receptor source: a male donor in good health and CMV-seropositive. Both conserved end residues are trimmed from each CDR3. The order of the fields is J gene, V gene, CDR3 protein.

J gene: TRBJ2-7; V gene: TRBV7-2; CDR3 protein: ASSLAPGQGNHEQY
J gene: TRBJ2-3; V gene: TRBV6-5; CDR3 protein: ASSYSGTSGTHTQY
J gene: TRBJ2-5; V gene: TRBV13; CDR3 protein: ASSLKRETPETQY
J gene: TRBJ2-1; V gene: TRBV27; CDR3 protein: ASSLRRTSDGNEQF
J gene: TRBJ1-1; V gene: TRBV28; CDR3 protein: ASSDGGRRSEAF
J gene: TRBJ2-5; V gene: TRBV7-9; CDR3 protein: ASTLRAGGTMETQY
J gene: TRBJ2-5; V gene: TRBV27; CDR3 protein: ASSLGESPQETQY
J gene: TRBJ1-4; V gene: TRBV7-9; CDR3 protein: ASSVPGQGEPGEKLF
J gene: TRBJ2-7; V gene: TRBV30; CDR3 protein: AWSPLAGPFYEQY
J gene: TRBJ1-1; V gene: TRBV28; CDR3 protein: ASSLPPDTYMNTEAF
J gene: TRBJ2-7; V gene: TRBV6-6; CDR3 protein: ASSSRGTSPYEQY
J gene: TRBJ2-7; V gene: TRBV5-1; CDR3 protein: ASSLGVDRPYEQY
J gene: TRBJ2-1; V gene: TRBV5-1; CDR3 protein: ASSLVGLAGTNEQF
J gene: TRBJ2-1; V gene: TRBV4-3; CDR3 protein: ASSQRTSGSGDEQF
J gene: TRBJ1-5; V gene: TRBV7-8; CDR3 protein: ASSPVAGFNQPQH
J gene: TRBJ2-3; V gene: TRBV29-1; CDR3 protein: SGWTGIGVPDTQY
J gene: TRBJ1-1; V gene: TRBV30; CDR3 protein: AWSYRRVYRGVNTEAF
J gene: TRBJ1-4; V gene: TRBV19; CDR3 protein: ASSYGGGRRNEKLF
J gene: TRBJ1-2; V gene: TRBV4-1; CDR3 protein: ASSLGRQGANYGYT
J gene: TRBJ2-1; V gene: TRBV4-3; CDR3 protein: ASSTSISISEQF
J gene: TRBJ2-5; V gene: TRBV18; CDR3 protein: ASSALGLAGGPVEETQY
J gene: TRBJ2-5; V gene: TRBV6-4; CDR3 protein: ASLLRVGVQGRGETQY
J gene: TRBJ2-1; V gene: TRBV9; CDR3 protein: ASTRLAGGNEQF
J gene: TRBJ2-7; V gene: TRBV27; CDR3 protein: ASSPTRLGGEQY
J gene: TRBJ2-7; V gene: TRBV10-3; CDR3 protein: AITVTGGSYEQY
J gene: TRBJ2-5; V gene: TRBV7-7; CDR3 protein: ASSLRGGETQY
J gene: TRBJ1-2; V gene: TRBV7-9; CDR3 protein: ASSYSTGANYGYT
J gene: TRBJ2-5; V gene: TRBV11-2; CDR3 protein: ASSLTLTETQY
J gene: TRBJ1-2; V gene: TRBV30; CDR3 protein: AWARQGGYT
J gene: TRBJ1-3; V gene: TRBV7-2; CDR3 protein: ASSSLRGITGNTIY
J gene: TRBJ2-5; V gene: TRBV7-9; CDR3 protein: ASSLESRGPQETQY
J gene: TRBJ2-7; V gene: TRBV27; CDR3 protein: ASSSVAGGVKEQY
J gene: TRBJ2-7; V gene: TRBV29-1; CDR3 protein: GAGHNYEQY
J gene: TRBJ2-7; V gene: TRBV10-3; CDR3 protein: AIGQAYYEQY
J gene: TRBJ2-2; V gene: TRBV12-5; CDR3 protein: ASGGTGSVIGELF
J gene: TRBJ2-7; V gene: TRBV11-2; CDR3 protein: ASSQDRATYEQY
J gene: TRBJ2-7; V gene: TRBV11-3; CDR3 protein: ASSLEGDRAYEQY
J gene: TRBJ2-7; V gene: TRBV7-8; CDR3 protein: ASSPISYEQY
J gene: TRBJ2-3; V gene: TRBV2; CDR3 protein: ASGGRTDTQY
J gene: TRBJ2-3; V gene: TRBV18; CDR3 protein: ASSPQGANADTQY
J gene: TRBJ1-2; V gene: TRBV30; CDR3 protein: AWRGDRQNYGYT